This is a list of T cell receptor beta chains from one sample in a study of blood T cell repertoires in COVID-19. Assay used: immunoSEQ multiplex PCR; TCRdb lists only in-frame clones, some missing. The sample lists about 110,000 clones; around 82% were seen once. Specimen: peripheral blood. The receptors come from an older woman with acute or convalescent COVID-19. CDR3s include the opening cysteine and the closing phenylalanine or tryptophan. D genes are given only for firm matches. Clone size is stated in some rows and not others, as once, few, many or a class when expanded.

d_call	clone_size	j_call	v_call	cdr3_aa	cdr3_nt
NA	NA	TRBJ2-2	TRBV20-1	CSASLGGPNTGELFF	TGCAGTGCTAGTCTGGGGGGGCCGAACACCGGGGAGCTGTTTTTT
NA	NA	TRBJ1-2	TRBV5-1	CASSLGQKSYGYTF	TGCGCCAGCAGCTTGGGACAGAAATCTTATGGCTACACCTTC
NA	NA	TRBJ1-4	TRBV18	CASQQQTNEKLFF	TGTGCCAGTCAACAGCAAACTAATGAAAAACTGTTTTTT
NA	NA	TRBJ2-5	TRBV3-1/TRBV3-2	CASSQEGAGGETQYF	TGTGCCAGCAGCCAAGAGGGGGCGGGTGGAGAGACCCAGTACTTC
NA	NA	TRBJ1-2	TRBV19	CASSIESRYGYTF	TGTGCCAGTAGTATAGAGTCGCGCTATGGCTACACCTTC
TRBD1	NA	TRBJ1-2	TRBV24-1	CATRGDRELYTF	TGTGCCACCAGGGGGGACAGGGAGTTATACACCTTC
NA	NA	TRBJ1-5	TRBV24-1	CATSDDTGTNIGQPQHF	TGTGCCACCAGTGATGACACCGGGACAAACATAGGGCAGCCCCAGCATTTT
NA	NA	TRBJ1-5	TRBV2	CASMGGGNQPQHF	TGTGCCAGCATGGGAGGAGGCAATCAGCCCCAGCATTTT
NA	NA	TRBJ1-5	TRBV15	CATSREGTGHGANQPQHF	TGTGCCACCAGCAGAGAAGGTACGGGTCATGGGGCCAATCAGCCCCAGCATTTT
NA	NA	TRBJ1-2	TRBV28	CASTLLGPSQYGYTF	TGTGCCAGCACCTTACTAGGTCCTTCGCAATATGGCTACACCTTC
TRBD2	NA	TRBJ2-7	TRBV2	CASGGGYEQYF	TGTGCCAGCGGGGGGGGATACGAGCAGTACTTC
NA	few	TRBJ2-2	TRBV7-2	CASSLDGNTGELFF	TGTGCCAGCAGCTTAGACGGGAACACCGGGGAGCTGTTTTTT
NA	NA	TRBJ2-5	TRBV27	CASSLTLNQETQYF	TGTGCCAGCAGTTTAACCCTAAATCAAGAGACCCAGTACTTC
NA	NA	TRBJ1-2	TRBV6-2/TRBV6-3	CASSYSGRRPGGYTF	TGTGCCAGCAGTTACTCGGGTCGCCGTCCGGGGGGCTACACCTTC
NA	few	TRBJ2-3	TRBV11-2	CASSLDGAGGDTQYF	TGTGCCAGCAGCTTAGACGGAGCCGGAGGAGATACGCAGTATTTT
NA	once	TRBJ2-1	TRBV27	CASSTSGINNEQFF	TGTGCCAGCAGCACTTCAGGGATTAACAATGAGCAGTTCTTC
TRBD1	NA	TRBJ2-5	TRBV7-2	CASGRRQGSETQYF	TGTGCCAGCGGCCGGAGACAGGGGTCAGAGACCCAGTACTTC
TRBD1	NA	TRBJ1-4	TRBV4-1	CASSPQPQGASNEKLFF	TGCGCCAGCAGCCCACAACCCCAGGGGGCTAGTAATGAAAAACTGTTTTTT
NA	NA	TRBJ1-6	TRBV27	CASSLRGYNSPLHF	TGTGCCAGCAGTTTAAGGGGGTATAATTCACCCCTCCACTTT
NA	NA	TRBJ1-3	TRBV5-1	CASSLRGGSGNTIYF	TGCGCCAGCAGCTTGCGGGGGGGATCTGGAAACACCATATATTTT
NA	NA	TRBJ2-3	TRBV6-5	CASRAVGWTDTQYF	TGTGCCAGCAGGGCAGTTGGTTGGACAGATACGCAGTATTTT
NA	NA	TRBJ1-1	TRBV7-2	CASSPVGGWAEAFF	TGTGCCAGCAGCCCGGTGGGAGGGTGGGCTGAAGCTTTCTTT
NA	NA	TRBJ1-2	TRBV3-1/TRBV3-2	CASSKIPEFGNYGYTF	TGTGCCAGCAGCAAAATCCCCGAGTTCGGTAACTATGGCTACACCTTC
TRBD1	NA	TRBJ2-3	TRBV6-5	CASSYGQGETDTQYF	TGTGCCAGCAGTTACGGCCAGGGGGAGACAGATACGCAGTATTTT
NA	NA	TRBJ1-2	TRBV19	CASSPDTLGYGYTF	TGTGCCAGTAGTCCGGACACCCTTGGGTATGGCTACACCTTC
TRBD1	NA	TRBJ1-6	TRBV6-5	CASRTWDSYNSPLHF	TGTGCCAGCAGAACCTGGGACAGCTATAATTCACCCCTCCACTTT
TRBD1	NA	TRBJ1-1	TRBV9	CASSPHRGTEAFF	TGTGCCAGCAGCCCCCACAGGGGTACTGAAGCTTTCTTT
TRBD2	once	TRBJ2-7	TRBV27	CASSLGVAGGASYEQYF	TGTGCCAGCAGTTTAGGGGTAGCGGGGGGAGCGTCCTACGAGCAGTACTTC
TRBD1	NA	TRBJ2-2	TRBV28	CASSTQGEGTGELFF	TGTGCCAGCAGTACACAGGGGGAAGGCACCGGGGAGCTGTTTTTT
NA	NA	TRBJ1-1	TRBV5-8	CASSVTGGGTEAFF	TGTGCCAGCAGCGTCACCGGGGGGGGCACTGAAGCTTTCTTT
NA	NA	TRBJ1-5	TRBV27	CASSDGTGGRQPQHF	TGTGCCAGCAGTGATGGGACGGGAGGGAGGCAGCCCCAGCATTTT
TRBD1	NA	TRBJ1-5	TRBV2	CASSRGQGNQPQHF	TGTGCCAGCAGCCGCGGACAGGGCAATCAGCCCCAGCATTTT
NA	NA	TRBJ1-1	TRBV6-2/TRBV6-3	CASSYSSVATEAFF	TGTGCCAGCAGTTACTCATCCGTGGCCACTGAAGCTTTCTTT
TRBD2	NA	TRBJ2-7	TRBV10-3	CAINSAGADGGEQYF	TGTGCCATCAACTCAGCGGGGGCAGATGGAGGCGAGCAGTACTTC
TRBD1	few	TRBJ1-1	TRBV18	CASSPDRGKAFF	TGTGCCAGCTCACCCGACAGGGGTAAAGCTTTCTTT
NA	NA	TRBJ2-1	TRBV19	CASSSLNGDYNEQFF	TGTGCCAGTAGTAGTCTCAACGGGGACTACAATGAGCAGTTCTTC
NA	NA	TRBJ1-2	TRBV3-1/TRBV3-2	CASSQDGYGYTF	TGTGCCAGCAGCCAAGACGGCTATGGCTACACCTTC
TRBD1	NA	TRBJ1-1	TRBV7-3	CASSEGQVTEAFF	TGTGCCAGCAGCGAGGGACAGGTGACTGAAGCTTTCTTT
TRBD1	many	TRBJ2-5	TRBV6-5	CASSYGTGTGVAQYF	TGTGCCAGCAGTTACGGGACAGGGACCGGGGTAGCCCAGTACTTC
NA	once	TRBJ1-6	TRBV7-3	CASSPGARDSPLHF	TGTGCCAGCAGCCCCGGAGCCCGTGATTCACCCCTCCACTTT
NA	NA	TRBJ1-2	TRBV29-1	CSAASGSLPYGYTF	TGCAGTGCTGCTTCCGGTTCCTTGCCCTATGGCTACACCTTC
TRBD2	NA	TRBJ2-5	TRBV5-4	CASSPQLAGGRETQYF	TGTGCCAGCAGCCCACAACTAGCGGGGGGGCGAGAGACCCAGTACTTC
NA	NA	TRBJ2-2	TRBV4-3	CASSQVGQTTGELFF	TGCGCCAGCAGCCAAGTAGGACAAACAACCGGGGAGCTGTTTTTT
TRBD1	NA	TRBJ1-2	TRBV5-6	CASSGSGGAEGYTF	TGTGCCAGCAGCGGTTCAGGGGGCGCCGAGGGCTACACCTTC
NA	once	TRBJ1-3	TRBV11-2	CASGPLGADTIYF	TGTGCCAGCGGGCCGCTGGGGGCCGACACCATATATTTT
TRBD2	once	TRBJ2-5	TRBV11-1	CASSRDYRETQYF	TGTGCCAGCAGCCGGGACTATAGAGAGACCCAGTACTTC
NA	NA	TRBJ2-2	TRBV13	CASSPRLTMNTGELFF	TGTGCCAGCAGCCCAAGACTGACGATGAACACCGGGGAGCTGTTTTTT
TRBD1	NA	TRBJ1-4	TRBV28	CASSFLPGQGQEKLFF	TGTGCCAGCAGTTTTCTACCGGGACAGGGGCAAGAAAAACTGTTTTTT
NA	NA	TRBJ2-7	TRBV28	CASSSPGVGWGEQYF	TGTGCCAGCAGTTCCCCCGGGGTTGGATGGGGCGAGCAGTACTTC
NA	NA	TRBJ2-7	TRBV3-1/TRBV3-2	CASSQCPSTEQYF	TGTGCCAGCAGCCAATGCCCTTCCACAGAGCAGTACTTC
TRBD1	NA	TRBJ1-2	TRBV29-1	CSVEDYGDSYGYTF	TGCAGCGTTGAAGATTATGGGGACAGCTATGGCTACACCTTC
TRBD1	few	TRBJ1-1	TRBV27	CASSMRQGATEAFF	TGTGCCAGCAGTATGCGACAGGGGGCAACTGAAGCTTTCTTT
TRBD1	NA	TRBJ2-7	TRBV7-7	CASSNPPGTGRSYEQYF	TGTGCCAGCAGCAACCCGCCCGGGACAGGGCGGTCCTACGAGCAGTACTTC
TRBD1	NA	TRBJ2-7	TRBV28	CASSLGQGGYEQYF	TGTGCCAGCAGCCTCGGACAGGGAGGTTACGAGCAGTACTTC
NA	once	TRBJ1-3	TRBV11-2	CASSQDSPRNGNTIYF	TGTGCCAGCAGCCAAGACAGTCCTAGGAATGGAAACACCATATATTTT
NA	NA	TRBJ1-1	TRBV4-3	CASSQEVSQVSFF	TGCGCCAGCAGCCAAGAAGTATCACAGGTTTCTTTCTTT